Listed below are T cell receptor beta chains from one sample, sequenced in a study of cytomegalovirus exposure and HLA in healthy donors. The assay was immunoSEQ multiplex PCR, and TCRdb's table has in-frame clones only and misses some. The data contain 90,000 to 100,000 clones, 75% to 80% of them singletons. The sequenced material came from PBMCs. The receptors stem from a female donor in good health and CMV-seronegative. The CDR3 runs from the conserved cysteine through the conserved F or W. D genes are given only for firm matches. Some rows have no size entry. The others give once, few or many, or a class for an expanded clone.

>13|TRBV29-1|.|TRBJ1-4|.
CSVFSTANEKLFF
TGCAGCGTTTTCTCGACAGCTAATGAAAAACTGTTTTTT
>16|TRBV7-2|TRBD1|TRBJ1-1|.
CASSFSGTGGSTEAFF
TGTGCCAGCAGCTTCTCCGGGACAGGGGGAAGCACTGAAGCTTTCTTT
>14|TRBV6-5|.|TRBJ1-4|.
CASNAPLGGEKLFF
TGTGCCAGCAACGCACCTCTAGGGGGTGAAAAACTGTTTTTT
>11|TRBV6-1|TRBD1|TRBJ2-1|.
CASSETGAQFF
TGTGCCAGCAGTGAAACAGGGGCGCAGTTCTTC
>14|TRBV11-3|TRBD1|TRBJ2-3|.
CASSLGGTGARQYF
TGTGCCAGCAGCTTAGGTGGTACAGGGGCGAGGCAGTATTTT
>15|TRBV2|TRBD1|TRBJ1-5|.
CASSRTGESNQPQHF
TGTGCCAGCAGTCGGACAGGGGAAAGCAATCAGCCCCAGCATTTT
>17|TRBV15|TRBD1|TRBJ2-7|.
CATSRDPGQGSSYEQYF
TGTGCCACCAGCAGAGATCCGGGACAGGGGTCCTCCTACGAGCAGTACTTC
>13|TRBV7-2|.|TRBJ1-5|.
CASSLSPNQPQHF
TGTGCCAGCAGCTTATCCCCAAATCAGCCCCAGCATTTT
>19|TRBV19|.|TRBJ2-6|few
CASFPPGLQAPAGANVLTF
TGTGCCAGTTTCCCTCCGGGACTGCAGGCGCCTGCTGGGGCCAACGTCCTGACTTTC
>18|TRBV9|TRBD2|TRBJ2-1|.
CASSVASPTSGVYNEQFF
TGTGCCAGCAGCGTAGCTTCCCCAACTAGCGGGGTATACAATGAGCAGTTCTTC
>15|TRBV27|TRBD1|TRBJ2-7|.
CASSLGGTGNHEQYF
TGTGCCAGCAGTTTAGGTGGGACAGGGAACCACGAGCAGTACTTC
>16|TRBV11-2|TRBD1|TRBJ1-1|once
CASSHQGVMGNTEAFF
TGTGCCAGCAGCCATCAGGGGGTGATGGGGAACACTGAAGCTTTCTTT